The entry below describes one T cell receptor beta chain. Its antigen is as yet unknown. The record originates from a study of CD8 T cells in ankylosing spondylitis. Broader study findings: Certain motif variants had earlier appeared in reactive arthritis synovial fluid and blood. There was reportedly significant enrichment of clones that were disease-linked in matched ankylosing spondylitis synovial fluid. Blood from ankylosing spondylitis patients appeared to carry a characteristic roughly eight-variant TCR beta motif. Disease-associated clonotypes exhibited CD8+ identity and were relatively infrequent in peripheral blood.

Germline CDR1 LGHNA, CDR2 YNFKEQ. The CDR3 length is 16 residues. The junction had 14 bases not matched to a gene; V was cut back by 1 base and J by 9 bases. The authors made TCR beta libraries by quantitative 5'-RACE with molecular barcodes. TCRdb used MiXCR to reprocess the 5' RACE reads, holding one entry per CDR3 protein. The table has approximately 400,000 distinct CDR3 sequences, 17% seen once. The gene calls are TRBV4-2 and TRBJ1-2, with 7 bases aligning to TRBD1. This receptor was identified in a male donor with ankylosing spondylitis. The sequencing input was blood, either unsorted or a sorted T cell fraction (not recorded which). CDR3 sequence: CASSQAIGTEERSYTF. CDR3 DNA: TGTGCCAGCAGCCAAGCAATAGGGACAGAGGAACGGAGCTACACCTTC.